One and the same sample provided the 5 T cell receptor beta chains below, sequenced in a study of blood T cell repertoires in COVID-19. Produced via immunoSEQ multiplex PCR; TCRdb's table is partial and in-frame only. This sample has over 55,000 clones; more than 70% occur once, and the top ten carry roughly 5%. Sequenced material: peripheral blood. The receptors were gathered from a man aged 50 to 59 with active COVID-19.

The chain employs TRBV19 and TRBJ1-2, with 7 nucleotides matching TRBD1. V was clipped by 7 bases and J by 5 bases; unmatched bases: 16. Germline V gene sequence: CDR1 LNHDA, CDR2 SQIVND (reference sequence). The CDR3 loop spans 16 amino acids. The CDR3 nucleotides read TGTGCCAGTATCCCGGGACAGCCCCCACGGAGATATGGCTACACCTTC. Protein product: CASIPGQPPRRYGYTF.

This chain uses TRBV19 with TRBJ1-2; 7 bases agree with TRBD1. The trim removed 4 bases at V and 4 bases at J, leaving 9 bases unmatched. The CDR3 consists of 15 residues. Germline CDR1 and CDR2: LNHDA and SQIVND (reference sequence). The CDR3 spells CASSRNRDSSYGYTF. CDR3 nucleotide sequence: TGTGCCAGTAGTAGAAACCGGGACAGCAGCTATGGCTACACCTTC.

Here the CDR3 DNA reads TGTGCCAATCACGAGAGGCAGGGACAGGGTCACCCCCCCAATACGCAGTATTTT. Translation: CANHERQGQGHPPNTQYF. The chain recombines TRBV21-1 with TRBJ2-3; the table's D call of TRBD1 was not tested on the DNA. TRBV21-1 is deemed a pseudogene. This CDR3 spans 18 amino acids.

The chain links TRBV5-5 to TRBJ2-1, with D possibly TRBD2 on 6 matching bases. Germline V gene lookup returns CDR1 SGHKS and CDR2 YYEKEE (reference sequence). The ends were cut back, 6 bases at V and 4 bases at J, with 11 bases in the middle. The CDR3 spans 13 residues. CDR3: CASNLGSYNEQFF. CDR3 DNA: TGTGCCAGCAACCTCGGGAGTTACAATGAGCAGTTCTTC. The whole variable domain, filled in from reference TRBV5-5 and TRBJ2-1, reads DAGVTQSPTHLIKTRGQQVTLRCSPISGHKSVSWYQQVLGQGPQFIFQYYEKEERGRGNFPDRFSARQFPNYSSELNVNALLLGDSALYLCASNLGSYNEQFFGPGTRLTVL.

The chain joins TRBV3-1 (or the pseudogene TRBV3-2) to TRBJ2-7, with D possibly TRBD2 on 6 matching bases. This CDR3 comprises 14 residues. The V and J ends lost 0 bases and 3 bases respectively, with 9 bases between them. Germline CDR1 and CDR2: LGHDT and YNNKEL (reference sequence). Written as DNA, the CDR3 is TGTGCCAGCAGCCAAGAACTAGCTGGCTACGAGCAGTACTTC. Translation: CASSQELAGYEQYF.